The sequence of this T cell receptor (beta chain) was determined in a study of T cells in Graves' hyperthyroidism and ophthalmopathy. Diagnostic assessment was based on clinical symptoms, serum thyroxine and TRAb, thyroid ultrasound and orbital computed tomography. The ends were cut back, 4 bases at V and 7 bases at J, with 14 bases in the middle. Germline CDR1 reads SGHRS; CDR2 reads YFSETQ. This CDR3 contains 13 residues. Amplified regions were TCR beta CDR3 sequences from RNA transcripts. The TCR CDR3 was amplified in a first-round RT-PCR using the HTBI primer set. TCRdb used MiXCR to reprocess the multiplex PCR reads, holding one entry per CDR3 protein. The sample lists over 450,000 distinct CDR3 sequences, approximately 17% occurring once. This clonotype was counted many times.

Material: blood. The chain uses TRBV5-1 and TRBJ1-1; no definite D call. The clonotype comes from a woman younger than 35 with Graves' ophthalmopathy. The CDR3 region is CASSPSSLSEAFF. CDR3 DNA sequence: TGCGCCAGCAGCCCATCCAGCCTAAGTGAAGCTTTCTTT.